The clone carrying this T cell receptor (beta chain) was counted many times. Its specificity is unknown. The entry originates in a study of T cells after yellow fever vaccination. General observations from the study: Among primary-vaccination clones, most reappeared after the booster, at 95% to 96% for CD4 and more than 75% for CD8.

CDR1 is SGHAT and CDR2 is FQNNGV in the germline V gene. CDR3 length: 14 residues. V was trimmed by 5 bases and J by 5 bases, leaving 15 bases between them. The TCR cDNA carried a universal primer site and UMIs from 5'RACE template switching. TCRdb redid the calling of the 5' RACE reads with MiXCR, one entry per CDR3 protein. The sample holds about 260,000 distinct CDR3 sequences, roughly 3.5% seen once. The V call is TRBV11-2, the J call TRBJ1-2; D gene uncertain. The origin of this receptor is a man between 18 and 29 years old who received the YFV17D yellow fever vaccine. The material was PBMCs, obtained 15 days after the yellow fever booster vaccination. The CDR3 DNA sequence: TGTGCCAGCAGCAACACCAACTATCGATATGGCTACACCTTC. Its translation is CASSNTNYRYGYTF.